The 8 T cell receptor beta chains reported below all come from one sample, sequenced in a study of cytomegalovirus exposure and HLA in healthy donors (dated by TCRdb to 2017 to 2019). Libraries were prepared through the immunoSEQ multiplex PCR assay. The multiplex PCR relied on a mix of 60 forward primers for TCR Vbeta segments and 13 reverse primers for TCR Jbeta segments. The table comes from immuneACCESS by way of TCRdb, which keeps in-frame sequences with V and J called. Part of the clones is missing from these tables; in studies checked, under half for an unresolved V gene and the rest for unknown reasons. The sample records over 150,000 clones, roughly four fifths of which are singletons. 4.5% to 5.5% of the sample is held by the ten biggest clonotypes. The sequenced sample was PBMCs. Every receptor here comes from a girl aged 10 to 17 in good health and CMV-seropositive.

The V and J genes are TRBV19 and TRBJ1-5; 8 nucleotides line up with TRBD1. V trimming: 6 bases; J trimming: 4 bases; junction bases outside the gene matches: 8. The CDR3 consists of 15 residues. Germline values: CDR1 LNHDA, CDR2 SQIVND (reference sequence). The CDR3 sequence is CASRFGQGLNQPQHF. CDR3 coding DNA: TGTGCCAGTAGGTTCGGACAGGGTTTGAATCAGCCCCAGCATTTT.

This clone appeared once. The genes are TRBV9 and TRBJ2-1; D is possibly TRBD1 (5 bases). Trimming left V 0 bases short and J 8 bases short, with 6 bases between. The CDR3 totals 12 residues. CDR1 SGDLS and CDR2 YYNGEE come from the germline V gene. This CDR3 is CASSVGGYEQFF. In nucleotides, the CDR3 is TGTGCCAGCAGCGTAGGGGGCTATGAGCAGTTCTTC.

This clone was observed a handful of times. The V and J genes are TRBV9 and TRBJ2-2; 7 nucleotides line up with TRBD2. Per the germline V gene, CDR1 is SGDLS and CDR2 is YYNGEE. This CDR3 region has 16 residues. V shed 4 bases and J 7 bases; nucleotides not matched to a gene: 13. The CDR3 spells CASSLRAAGQIGELFF. The CDR3 bases are TGTGCCAGCAGCCTCCGAGCAGCGGGGCAGATCGGGGAGCTGTTTTTT.

V gene TRBV21-1 combines with J gene TRBJ1-1; the DNA was not compared with TRBD1, the D call given in the table. TRBV21-1 corresponds to a pseudogene. CDR3 length: 17 amino acids. CDR3 bases: TGTGCCAGCAGCTTTCCGGGACAGGGGTTTTCGAACACTGAAGCTTTCTTT. Translated, it gives CASSFPGQGFSNTEAFF.

V usage is TRBV9 and J usage is TRBJ2-1; TRBD1 might be the D (6 bases). CDR3 length: 15 amino acids. V lost 0 bases and J 6 bases, leaving 13 bases between the germline ends. CDR1 and CDR2 from the germline V gene are SGDLS and YYNGEE. The CDR3, as DNA: TGTGCCAGCAGCGTAGCACAGGGAATCATCAATGAGCAGTTCTTC. Amino acid sequence: CASSVAQGIINEQFF.

This chain connects TRBV30 to TRBJ1-2; TRBD1 matches at 11 bases. The length of the CDR3 is 12 residues. The germline CDR1 and CDR2 sequences are GTSNPN and SVGIG (reference sequence). After removal of 2 bases from V and 11 bases from J, the junction contained 4 bases not matched to a gene. CDR3 protein: CAWSTRDRGYTF. CDR3 in DNA: TGTGCCTGGAGTACCCGGGACAGGGGGTACACCTTC.

The genes are TRBV7-2 and TRBJ1-5; a weak D match, TRBD1 (5 bases). Germline CDR1 and CDR2: SGHTA and FQGNSA. Trimming took off 2 bases at V and 5 bases at J, with 10 bases between the two ends. The CDR3 totals 14 residues. The CDR3 region is CASSLQGLDQPQHF. For the CDR3, the DNA is TGTGCCAGCAGCTTACAGGGATTAGATCAGCCCCAGCATTTT.

This chain links TRBV5-1 with TRBJ2-3; maybe TRBD2 (6 bases). The V end was cut by 2 bases, the J end by 1 base, with 11 bases between. Germline-derived CDR1 and CDR2 are SGHRS and YFSETQ. This CDR3 contains 15 residues. The CDR3 protein is CASSFGGTGTDTQYF. For the CDR3, the DNA is TGCGCCAGCAGCTTTGGTGGGACTGGCACAGATACGCAGTATTTT.